The rows below give T cell receptor beta chains drawn from one sample of a study of Graves' ophthalmopathy and Graves' hyperthyroidism. Each CDR3 protein gets one entry after TCRdb re-called the multiplex PCR reads with MiXCR. Counted here are roughly 420,000 distinct CDR3 sequences, 21% occurring once; the ten biggest clones make up 2.5% to 3.5%. Sample: peripheral blood. The receptor source for this set is a woman younger than 35 with stable Graves' hyperthyroidism. Each CDR3 is given with its conserved first and last residue. Fields, in order: V gene, D gene, J gene, clone size, CDR3 protein, CDR3 DNA. D genes are given only for firm matches. The size field is filled for only some rows; it gives once, few, many or a size class.

V: TRBV27
D: -
J: TRBJ1-5
size: -
CDR3: CATGIQPQHF
DNA: TGTGCCACTGGGATCCAGCCCCAGCATTTT

V: TRBV10-3
D: TRBD2
J: TRBJ2-5
size: many
CDR3: CAIQGASGRGETQYF
DNA: TGTGCCATCCAAGGGGCTAGCGGGAGGGGTGAGACCCAGTACTTC

V: TRBV14
D: -
J: TRBJ1-2
size: -
CDR3: CASSRDINYGYTF
DNA: TGTGCCAGCAGCCGGGATATCAACTATGGCTACACCTTC

V: TRBV2
D: -
J: TRBJ1-2
size: many
CDR3: CASRFGPNYGYTF
DNA: TGTGCCAGCAGATTCGGACCTAACTATGGCTACACCTTC

V: TRBV6-1
D: -
J: TRBJ1-3
size: few
CDR3: CASSEDAGNGNTIYF
DNA: TGTGCCAGCAGTGAAGACGCAGGGAATGGAAACACCATATATTTT

V: TRBV7-3
D: TRBD1
J: TRBJ1-2
size: many
CDR3: CASSPGTGSGYGYTF
DNA: TGTGCCAGCAGCCCCGGGACAGGGAGCGGATATGGCTACACCTTC

V: TRBV6-5
D: -
J: TRBJ1-2
size: -
CDR3: CASSYSGRGYTF
DNA: TGTGCCAGCAGTTACTCTGGCCGGGGCTACACCTTC

V: TRBV20-1
D: -
J: TRBJ2-7
size: -
CDR3: CSAISGSYEQYF
DNA: TGCAGTGCTATTAGCGGCTCCTACGAGCAGTACTTC

V: TRBV10-3
D: -
J: TRBJ1-2
size: -
CDR3: CAISDRQGSYGYTF
DNA: TGTGCCATCAGTGACCGCCAGGGAAGCTATGGCTACACCTTC

V: TRBV6-5
D: -
J: TRBJ2-7
size: many
CDR3: CASSYSPGQSYEQYF
DNA: TGTGCCAGCAGTTACTCACCCGGACAGTCCTACGAGCAGTACTTC

V: TRBV28
D: TRBD2
J: TRBJ2-7
size: many
CDR3: CASSFPRAREGPVYGQYF
DNA: TGTGCCAGCAGTTTCCCCCGAGCCCGGGAGGGCCCAGTTTACGGGCAGTACTTC

V: TRBV30
D: -
J: TRBJ1-5
size: -
CDR3: CAWSVGDNQPQHF
DNA: TGTGCCTGGAGTGTAGGGGACAATCAGCCCCAGCATTTT

V: TRBV30
D: -
J: TRBJ1-1
size: few
CDR3: CAWSVPWVNTEAFF
DNA: TGTGCCTGGAGTGTACCGTGGGTTAACACTGAAGCTTTCTTT

V: TRBV4-2
D: -
J: TRBJ1-1
size: few
CDR3: CASSQDLADSLNTEAFF
DNA: TGTGCCAGCAGCCAAGATTTGGCAGACAGCCTGAACACTGAAGCTTTCTTT

V: TRBV11-2
D: TRBD2
J: TRBJ2-2
size: many
CDR3: CASSLNGGSGAGELFF
DNA: TGTGCCAGCAGCTTAAATGGCGGGAGTGGGGCCGGGGAGCTGTTTTTT

V: TRBV28
D: -
J: TRBJ1-1
size: many
CDR3: CASSIQQMNTEAFF
DNA: TGTGCCAGCAGTATACAACAAATGAACACTGAAGCTTTCTTT

V: TRBV28
D: -
J: TRBJ1-5
size: many
CDR3: CASFGTAQSRPQHF
DNA: TGTGCCAGCTTCGGGACGGCTCAATCAAGGCCCCAGCATTTT

V: TRBV28
D: -
J: TRBJ1-3
size: few
CDR3: CASSILLSVRYAGRGNTIYF
DNA: TGTGCCAGCAGCATTCTACTGTCCGTTAGATATGCAGGGAGAGGAAACACCATATATTTT

V: TRBV6-2/TRBV6-3
D: TRBD2
J: TRBJ2-7
size: -
CDR3: CASHVPKPSGRTILYEQYF
DNA: TGTGCCAGCCATGTTCCGAAACCTAGCGGGAGGACAATACTGTACGAGCAGTACTTC

V: TRBV12-3/TRBV12-4
D: -
J: TRBJ1-2
size: many
CDR3: CASSLNRVVGYTF
DNA: TGTGCCAGCAGTCTGAACAGGGTGGTTGGCTACACCTTC

V: TRBV14
D: -
J: TRBJ1-5
size: many
CDR3: CASNGGIVDQPQHF
DNA: TGTGCCAGCAACGGGGGGATAGTCGATCAGCCCCAGCATTTT

V: TRBV2
D: -
J: TRBJ2-5
size: -
CDR3: CASSVFDSPRETQYF
DNA: TGTGCCAGCAGTGTGTTCGACAGCCCACGGGAGACCCAGTACTTC

V: TRBV25-1
D: TRBD2
J: TRBJ2-7
size: -
CDR3: CASSEPQREEPYEQYF
DNA: TGTGCCAGCAGTGAACCTCAGCGGGAGGAACCCTACGAGCAGTACTTC

V: TRBV29-1
D: -
J: TRBJ1-1
size: few
CDR3: CSVIGGDSNTEAFF
DNA: TGCAGCGTTATAGGGGGAGATTCGAACACTGAAGCTTTCTTT

V: TRBV6-9
D: TRBD2
J: TRBJ2-5
size: -
CDR3: CASRRTSGRSQETQYF
DNA: TGTGCCAGCAGACGGACTAGCGGGAGGTCCCAAGAGACCCAGTACTTC

V: TRBV12-3/TRBV12-4
D: -
J: TRBJ1-2
size: many
CDR3: CASSSVREGYTF
DNA: TGTGCCAGCAGTTCCGTCCGTGAAGGCTACACCTTC

V: TRBV7-2
D: TRBD2
J: TRBJ2-5
size: many
CDR3: CASRPGAGGPYKTQYF
DNA: TGTGCCAGCAGACCAGGAGCGGGAGGGCCTTATAAGACCCAGTACTTC

V: TRBV9
D: -
J: TRBJ1-3
size: many
CDR3: CASSSWGSGNTIYF
DNA: TGTGCCAGCAGCTCTTGGGGAAGCGGAAACACCATATATTTT

V: TRBV12-3/TRBV12-4
D: -
J: TRBJ1-2
size: few
CDR3: CASSGTNYGYTF
DNA: TGTGCCAGCAGCGGGACGAACTATGGCTACACCTTC

V: TRBV14
D: TRBD2
J: TRBJ2-5
size: many
CDR3: CASSRPGLAFRETQYF
DNA: TGTGCCAGCAGCCGGCCGGGACTAGCGTTCAGAGAGACCCAGTACTTC

V: TRBV29-1
D: TRBD2
J: TRBJ2-7
size: many
CDR3: CSATSGNSYEQYF
DNA: TGCAGCGCAACTAGCGGGAATTCCTACGAGCAGTACTTC

V: TRBV18
D: TRBD1
J: TRBJ2-4
size: many
CDR3: CASSSSQGDIQYF
DNA: TGTGCCAGCTCCTCAAGTCAGGGGGACATTCAGTACTTC

V: TRBV5-1
D: -
J: TRBJ2-7
size: -
CDR3: CASKDVTSYEQYF
DNA: TGCGCCAGCAAAGATGTTACGTCCTACGAGCAGTACTTC

V: TRBV5-1
D: -
J: TRBJ2-2
size: many
CDR3: CASSLAVGGGSTGELFF
DNA: TGCGCCAGCAGCTTGGCCGTAGGAGGGGGCAGCACCGGGGAGCTGTTTTTT

V: TRBV6-5
D: TRBD2
J: TRBJ2-7
size: many
CDR3: CASNVVAGEGGEQYF
DNA: TGTGCCAGCAACGTAGTAGCGGGAGAAGGTGGCGAGCAGTACTTC

V: TRBV5-4
D: -
J: TRBJ2-4
size: many
CDR3: CASSLAGKDIQYF
DNA: TGTGCCAGCAGCTTGGCAGGGAAGGACATTCAGTACTTC

V: TRBV29-1
D: -
J: TRBJ1-2
size: many
CDR3: CSVEGELNYGYTF
DNA: TGCAGCGTTGAGGGGGAATTGAACTATGGCTACACCTTC

V: TRBV27
D: TRBD2
J: TRBJ2-3
size: -
CDR3: CASKRGAGGRTGTQYF
DNA: TGTGCCAGCAAAAGGGGGGCGGGGGGTCGAACTGGTACGCAGTATTTT

V: TRBV11-1
D: TRBD2
J: TRBJ2-5
size: many
CDR3: CASSLLFGRSGTQYF
DNA: TGTGCCAGCAGCTTATTGTTCGGGAGGAGTGGGACCCAGTACTTC

V: TRBV7-2
D: -
J: TRBJ2-2
size: many
CDR3: CASSLVAGIAGELFF
DNA: TGTGCCAGCAGCTTAGTAGCAGGAATAGCCGGGGAGCTGTTTTTT

V: TRBV12-3/TRBV12-4
D: -
J: TRBJ1-2
size: many
CDR3: CASSLGSGYTF
DNA: TGTGCCAGCAGTTTGGGGAGCGGCTACACCTTC

V: TRBV12-3/TRBV12-4
D: -
J: TRBJ1-1
size: many
CDR3: CASSFQGADTEAFF
DNA: TGTGCCAGCAGTTTCCAAGGGGCGGACACTGAAGCTTTCTTT

V: TRBV3-1
D: TRBD2
J: TRBJ2-7
size: many
CDR3: CASSYTGTSYEQYF
DNA: TGTGCCAGCAGCTACACCGGGACTAGTTACGAGCAGTACTTC

V: TRBV20-1
D: TRBD2
J: TRBJ2-5
size: many
CDR3: CSARPGLAGRQETQYF
DNA: TGCAGTGCTAGACCGGGACTAGCGGGACGCCAAGAGACCCAGTACTTC

V: TRBV12-3/TRBV12-4
D: TRBD2
J: TRBJ2-2
size: many
CDR3: CASSFYLAGGTGELFF
DNA: TGTGCCAGCAGTTTTTACCTAGCGGGAGGCACCGGGGAGCTGTTTTTT

V: TRBV20-1
D: -
J: TRBJ1-1
size: -
CDR3: CSARYTPGNTEAFF
DNA: TGCAGTGCTAGATACACCCCAGGGAACACTGAAGCTTTCTTT

V: TRBV28
D: TRBD1
J: TRBJ2-7
size: many
CDR3: CASSLSLGTGDRVEQYF
DNA: TGTGCCAGCAGTTTATCGCTCGGGACAGGGGACCGAGTCGAGCAGTACTTC

V: TRBV11-1
D: TRBD1
J: TRBJ2-7
size: many
CDR3: CASSRNRGDEQYF
DNA: TGTGCCAGCAGCCGCAACAGGGGCGACGAGCAGTACTTC

V: TRBV12-3/TRBV12-4
D: -
J: TRBJ2-7
size: many
CDR3: CASSFGDQGPISYEQYF
DNA: TGTGCCAGCAGTTTTGGGGACCAGGGCCCCATCTCCTACGAGCAGTACTTC

V: TRBV20-1
D: TRBD1
J: TRBJ2-7
size: many
CDR3: CSARARTGSINEQYF
DNA: TGCAGTGCTAGAGCCCGGACAGGTTCGATTAACGAGCAGTACTTC

V: TRBV5-4
D: -
J: TRBJ1-2
size: -
CDR3: CASSLLGPGGYTF
DNA: TGTGCCAGCAGCTTGTTGGGTCCTGGGGGCTACACCTTC

V: TRBV2
D: TRBD1
J: TRBJ1-2
size: many
CDR3: CARTGDGYTF
DNA: TGTGCCAGGACAGGGGATGGCTACACCTTC

V: TRBV25-1
D: TRBD2
J: TRBJ2-7
size: many
CDR3: CASSSSRGIQGGITYEQYF
DNA: TGTGCCAGCAGTTCCTCTCGAGGGATCCAGGGAGGGATCACCTACGAGCAGTACTTC

V: TRBV4-2
D: -
J: TRBJ2-2
size: -
CDR3: CASSNTEFGELWF
DNA: TGTGCCAGCAGCAACACGGAGTTTGGGGAGCTGTGGTTT

V: TRBV7-2
D: TRBD2
J: TRBJ2-7
size: once
CDR3: CASRSGVEQYF
DNA: TGTGCCAGCAGGAGCGGGGTCGAGCAGTACTTC